These 25 T cell receptor beta chains were sequenced from one sample in a study of Ad26.COV2.S vaccination and SARS-CoV-2 variants. Clones were read by immunoSEQ multiplex PCR, and TCRdb kept only the in-frame ones, dropping some. This sample has 300,000 to 400,000 clones, with 90% found just once. Treatment specified: roughly 20 received Ad26.COV2.S at low or high dose, single or two shots; about 5 received placebo; per-sample allocation not given. Day 63 following the first vaccine or placebo injection was when the samples were taken. The sequences come from peripheral blood, collected in a trial of Ad26.COV2.S vaccine versus placebo. The receptors stem from a person aged 18-65 years who received the Ad26.COV2.S COVID-19 vaccine or a placebo.

The rearrangement uses TRBV11-2 and TRBJ2-7; 10 bases are shared with TRBD2. Germline-derived CDR1 and CDR2 are SGHAT and FQNNGV. This CDR3 region has 14 residues. The trim removed 3 bases at V and 5 bases at J, leaving 4 bases unmatched. The DNA for the CDR3 is TGTGCCAGCAGCTTGGGGCTAGCGGGAGACGAGCAGTACGTC. Translated, it gives CASSLGLAGDEQYV.

This clone was found once. J is TRBJ1-4 and V is TRBV4-3, with D perhaps matching TRBD1 (5 bases). Deletions cut 0 bases from V and 2 bases from J, with 10 bases between. CDR3 length: 16 amino acids. Germline CDR1 reads LGHNA; CDR2 reads YSLEER. CDR3 nucleotide sequence: TGCGCCAGCAGCCAAGAAATCGGGGGGACTAATGAAAAACTGTTTTTT. Amino acids: CASSQEIGGTNEKLFF.

This chain joins TRBV10-3 and TRBJ1-2, with a tentative D call TRBD1 (6 bases). The germline gives CDR1 ENHRY, CDR2 SYGVKD. The CDR3 loop spans 17 amino acids. V dropped 0 bases and J dropped 5 bases, with 19 bases sitting between them. CDR3 protein: CAISESTAGVVDYGYTF. CDR3 coding DNA: TGTGCCATCAGTGAGTCTACAGCAGGGGTAGTTGATTATGGCTACACCTTC.

The rearrangement joins TRBV4-1 to TRBJ2-1; 7 nucleotides agree with TRBD2. The germline gives CDR1 MGHRA, CDR2 YSYEKL. The V segment lost 0 bases and the J segment 4 bases; nucleotides outside the gene matches: 6. The CDR3 runs to 16 residues. The CDR3 sequence is CASSQDRLAEYNEQFF. The CDR3 DNA reads as TGCGCCAGCAGCCAAGATAGGCTAGCGGAATACAATGAGCAGTTCTTC.

This chain uses TRBV10-3 with TRBJ2-1, with D tentatively TRBD2 (6 bases). Germline V gene data show CDR1 as ENHRY and CDR2 as SYGVKD. Trimming took 2 bases from V and 6 from J, leaving 14 bases between them. This CDR3 contains 15 residues. CDR3 DNA sequence: TGTGCCATCAGTGAGGGGCGGGAATCGAGCAATGAGCAGTTCTTC. Protein product: CAISEGRESSNEQFF.

The V call is TRBV7-6, the J call TRBJ1-6, with D unresolved. V was shortened by 7 bases and J by 6 bases, with 16 bases between the two germline ends. Germline V CDR1 and CDR2: SGHVS, FNYEAQ. The CDR3 runs 15 residues. CDR3 sequence: CASTKLSELNSPLHF. DNA for the CDR3: TGTGCCAGCACCAAGCTTAGCGAGCTTAATTCACCCCTCCACTTT.

V usage is TRBV10-3 and J usage is TRBJ2-5, with 9 positions matching TRBD1. This CDR3 spans 16 amino acids. V trimming: 8 bases; J trimming: 4 bases; junction bases outside the gene matches: 14. Germline CDR1 ENHRY, CDR2 SYGVKD. The CDR3 nucleotides are TGTGCCATCGCGGCCCCCGGGGGACAGGGTGGAGAGACCCAGTACTTC. Encoded protein: CAIAAPGGQGGETQYF.

The chain combines TRBV4-1 with TRBJ2-1; unclear D gene. Germline CDR1 and CDR2: MGHRA and YSYEKL. V was trimmed by 8 bases and J by 6 bases, leaving 23 bases between them. The CDR3 contains 16 residues. Here the CDR3 reads CASAKTQGNLFNEQFF. The DNA for the CDR3 is TGCGCCAGCGCCAAGACCCAAGGGAATCTCTTCAATGAGCAGTTCTTC.

This chain connects TRBV7-9 to TRBJ1-2, with 12 bases that match TRBD1. Germline values: CDR1 SEHNR, CDR2 FQNEAQ (reference sequence). This CDR3 region has 15 residues. V lost 3 bases and J lost 6; bases outside the gene matches: 5. The CDR3 sequence is CASSFPGQGANGYTF. CDR3 nucleotide sequence: TGTGCCAGCAGCTTTCCGGGACAGGGGGCTAATGGCTACACCTTC.

J is TRBJ1-4 and V is TRBV5-8, with 8 nucleotides matching TRBD1. Germline assignment: CDR1 SGHTS and CDR2 YDEGEE. The CDR3 totals 14 residues. V was pared by 7 bases and J by 8 bases, with 10 bases of the junction left unmatched. The CDR3 nucleotides are TGTGCCAGCGGGACCCGACAGGGGCAAGAAAAACTGTTTTTT. Translated, it gives CASGTRQGQEKLFF.

The chain has TRBV6-5 and TRBJ1-2, with D possibly matching TRBD1 (6 bases). Trimming removed 6 bases at V and 6 bases at J, with 11 bases between. The germline V gene has CDR1 MNHEY and CDR2 SVGAGI. This CDR3 spans 12 amino acids. Here the CDR3 reads CASRGAFHGYTF. The CDR3 nucleotides are TGTGCCAGCAGGGGGGCCTTTCATGGCTACACCTTC.

The count of this clone is one. The gene calls are TRBV18 and TRBJ2-5, with D perhaps matching TRBD1 (6 bases). With 8 bases removed from V and 2 bases from J, the gap between germline ends came to 12 bases. Looked up from germline, CDR1 is KGHSH and CDR2 is LQKENI. This CDR3 is built from 13 residues. The CDR3 sequence is CASTRQVQETQYF. CDR3 nucleotides: TGTGCCAGCACACGACAGGTACAAGAGACCCAGTACTTC.

The chain employs TRBV18 and TRBJ2-5; unclear D gene. The V and J ends lost 8 bases and 5 bases respectively, with 15 bases between them. The length of the CDR3 is 13 residues. Germline CDR1 KGHSH, CDR2 LQKENI. The CDR3 region is CASLDYLRETQYF. CDR3 coding DNA: TGTGCCAGCCTGGATTACCTGAGGGAGACCCAGTACTTC.

The chain combines TRBV19 with TRBJ2-1; 10 bases map to TRBD2. Germline V gives CDR1 LNHDA, CDR2 SQIVND (reference sequence). V shed 8 bases, J shed 10 bases, and the junction held 8 bases outside the gene matches. The CDR3 covers 13 residues. The CDR3 region has the DNA TGTGCCAGTCGCAGCGGGGGGGAAGAAGAGCAGTTCTTC. This translates into CASRSGGEEEQFF.

CDR3 nucleotides: TGTGCCAGCAGTCCGCTACGGGATAGGATGGACGAGCAGTACGTC. The encoded protein is CASSPLRDRMDEQYV. This rearrangement joins TRBV27 to TRBJ2-7, with D perhaps matching TRBD2 (5 bases). The CDR3 has 15 residues. Germline V gives CDR1 MNHEY, CDR2 SMNVEV (reference sequence). V gave up 5 bases and J gave up 5 bases, with 19 bases separating them.

The chain carries TRBV27 and TRBJ1-6, with D uncertain. This CDR3 is built from 16 residues. Germline-derived CDR1 and CDR2 are MNHEY and SMNVEV (reference sequence). V lost 1 base to trimming and J lost 6 bases, with 13 bases between them. CDR3 loop: CASSLLMTTLNSPLHF. CDR3 DNA sequence: TGTGCCAGCAGTTTATTAATGACAACTCTTAATTCACCCCTCCACTTT.

The chain links TRBV9 to TRBJ2-3; the match to TRBD2 covers 7 bases. With V trimmed by 3 bases and J by 0 bases, 4 bases remained unmatched. This CDR3 has 15 amino acids. The germline V gene has CDR1 SGDLS and CDR2 YYNGEE. The CDR3 loop reads CASSGATSSTDTQYF. The CDR3 DNA sequence: TGTGCCAGCAGCGGGGCGACTAGCAGCACAGATACGCAGTATTTT.

The chain combines TRBV7-2 with TRBJ1-5; D gene unclear. The ends were cut back, 0 bases at V and 4 bases at J, with 4 bases in the middle. Per germline, CDR1 SGHTA and CDR2 FQGNSA. This CDR3 has 13 residues. This CDR3 reads CASSLAQNQPQHF. The CDR3 DNA reads TGTGCCAGCAGCTTAGCGCAAAATCAGCCCCAGCATTTT.

The chain is built from TRBV15 and TRBJ2-1, with 13 bases matching TRBD2. This CDR3 contains 18 residues. V was pared by 3 bases and J by 3 bases, with 8 bases of the junction left unmatched. Looked up from germline, CDR1 is LNHNV and CDR2 is YYDKDF (reference sequence). CDR3 protein: CATSRPGLAGIIYNEQFF. CDR3 coding DNA: TGTGCCACCAGCAGGCCGGGACTAGCGGGGATAATCTACAATGAGCAGTTCTTC.

The chain combines TRBV7-9 with TRBJ1-3, with D unresolved. V lost 6 bases, J lost 0 bases, and 15 bases lay in between. CDR1 SEHNR and CDR2 FQNEAQ come from the germline V gene (reference sequence). The CDR3 has 16 residues. The CDR3: CASSRTWLYSGNTIYF. The CDR3 nucleotides read TGTGCCAGCAGTCGGACCTGGCTTTACTCTGGAAACACCATATATTTT.

The chain couples TRBV20-1 to TRBJ2-7; 8 nucleotides agree with TRBD2. The CDR3 covers 14 residues. The junction had 5 bases not matched to a gene; V was cut back by 3 bases and J by 1 base. Germline V gives CDR1 DFQATT, CDR2 SNEGSKA (reference sequence). In nucleotides, the CDR3 is TGCAGTGCTAGTTCTAGCGGGCGATCCTACGAGCAGTACGTC. This encodes CSASSSGRSYEQYV.

The rearrangement links TRBV30 to TRBJ2-6; no clear D gene. Germline V gene sequence: CDR1 GTSNPN, CDR2 SVGIG (reference sequence). The CDR3 consists of 17 residues. V was clipped by 0 bases and J by 0 bases, with 12 bases between them. CDR3 residues: CAWSVRLPFSGANVLTF. The CDR3 DNA is TGTGCCTGGAGTGTGAGGTTGCCTTTCTCTGGGGCCAACGTCCTGACTTTC. The full variable domain, its missing parts supplied by reference TRBV30 and TRBJ2-6, is SQTIHQWPATLVQPVGSPLSLECTVEGTSNPNLYWYRQAAGRGLQLLFYSVGIGQISSEVPQNLSASRPQDRQFILSSKKLLLSDSGFYLCAWSVRLPFSGANVLTFGAGSRLTVL.

The gene calls are TRBV30 and TRBJ1-4; D gene ambiguous. Germline-derived CDR1 and CDR2 are GTSNPN and SVGIG (reference sequence). There are 13 residues in the CDR3. Trimming took off 8 bases at V and 8 bases at J, with 18 bases between the two ends. CDR3 protein: CAQGSTFGEKLFF. CDR3 nucleotide sequence: TGTGCCCAAGGGTCGACATTCGGCGAAAAACTGTTTTTT.

V usage is TRBV10-1 and J usage is TRBJ2-7; D gene ambiguous. The V end was cut by 7 bases, the J end by 1 base, with 14 bases between. The CDR3 spans 14 residues. Germline lookup yields CDR1 WNHNN and CDR2 SYGVQD (reference sequence). The CDR3 DNA is TGCGCCAGCAATCCCTCCGTGCATTCCTACGAGCAGTACGTC. It codes for CASNPSVHSYEQYV.

V usage is TRBV7-9 and J usage is TRBJ1-1, with a tentative D call TRBD1 (5 bases). Looked up from germline, CDR1 is SEHNR and CDR2 is FQNEAQ (reference sequence). V shed 11 bases and J shed 3 bases, with 16 bases lying between them. The CDR3 extends over 13 amino acids. CDR3 loop: CAREILGDTEAFF. The DNA for the CDR3 is TGTGCCCGGGAGATCTTAGGGGACACTGAAGCTTTCTTT.